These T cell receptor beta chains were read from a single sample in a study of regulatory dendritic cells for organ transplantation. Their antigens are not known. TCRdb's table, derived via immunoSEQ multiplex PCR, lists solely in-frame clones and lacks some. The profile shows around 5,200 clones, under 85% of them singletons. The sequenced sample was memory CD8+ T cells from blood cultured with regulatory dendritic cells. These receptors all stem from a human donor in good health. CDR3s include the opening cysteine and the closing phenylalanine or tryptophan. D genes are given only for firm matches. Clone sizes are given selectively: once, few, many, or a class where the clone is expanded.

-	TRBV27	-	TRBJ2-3	CASSLRPSTDTQYF	TGTGCCAGCAGTTTACGGCCAAGCACAGATACGCAGTATTTT
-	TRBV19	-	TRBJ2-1	CASSMGVSSYNEQFF	TGTGCCAGTAGTATGGGGGTTAGCTCCTACAATGAGCAGTTCTTC
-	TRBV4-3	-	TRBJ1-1	CASSPVGGPNTEAFF	TGCGCCAGCAGCCCGGTCGGGGGACCGAACACTGAAGCTTTCTTT
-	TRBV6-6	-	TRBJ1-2	CASSYAESRGGNGYTF	TGTGCCAGCAGTTACGCAGAAAGCCGAGGGGGGAATGGCTACACCTTC
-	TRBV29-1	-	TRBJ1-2	CSVEGRGGYTF	TGCAGCGTTGAGGGAAGGGGCGGCTACACCTTC
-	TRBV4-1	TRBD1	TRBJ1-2	CASSRQTGGADGYTF	TGCGCCAGCAGCCGACAGACAGGGGGCGCTGATGGCTACACCTTC
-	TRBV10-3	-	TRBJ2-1	CAISESAGQFYNEQFF	TGTGCCATCAGTGAGTCCGCCGGGCAGTTCTACAATGAGCAGTTCTTC
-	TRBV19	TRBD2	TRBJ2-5	CASSPTGGSTETQYF	TGTGCCAGTTCACCGACGGGGGGGAGTACGGAGACCCAGTACTTC
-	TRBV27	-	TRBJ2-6	CASSFGNPGANVLTF	TGTGCCAGCAGTTTCGGGAACCCTGGGGCCAACGTCCTGACTTTC
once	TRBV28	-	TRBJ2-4	CASSFKGINIQYF	TGTGCCAGCAGTTTCAAGGGGATAAACATTCAGTACTTC
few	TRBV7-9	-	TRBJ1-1	CASITSGGAAEAFF	TGTGCCAGCATTACCTCGGGGGGGGCAGCTGAAGCTTTCTTT
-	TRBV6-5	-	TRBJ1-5	CASSIAAGAQPQHF	TGTGCCAGCAGTATTGCGGCAGGGGCGCAGCCCCAGCATTTT
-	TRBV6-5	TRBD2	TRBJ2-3	CASARGGETDTQYF	TGTGCCAGCGCACGGGGGGGTGAAACAGATACGCAGTATTTT
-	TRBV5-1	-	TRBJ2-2	CASSPDSAGLAGELFF	TGCGCCAGCAGCCCGGACAGCGCGGGGCTAGCCGGGGAGCTGTTTTTT
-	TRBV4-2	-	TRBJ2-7	CASSRLGLEEQYF	TGTGCCAGCAGCCGACTCGGCTTGGAGGAGCAGTACTTC
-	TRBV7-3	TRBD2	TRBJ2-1	CASSLGTSGSQNEQFF	TGTGCCAGCAGCCTCGGGACTAGCGGGAGTCAGAATGAGCAGTTCTTC
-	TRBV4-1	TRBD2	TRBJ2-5	CASRRTSGSQQETQYF	TGCGCCAGCAGACGGACTAGCGGGAGCCAACAAGAGACCCAGTACTTC
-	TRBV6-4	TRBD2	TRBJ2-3	CASSPSSGGDDTQYF	TGTGCCAGCAGCCCGAGTAGCGGGGGGGATGATACGCAGTATTTT
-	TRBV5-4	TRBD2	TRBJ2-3	CASSSDLGTSGRPGDTQYF	TGTGCCAGCAGCTCAGACCTTGGGACTAGCGGGCGTCCAGGAGATACGCAGTATTTT
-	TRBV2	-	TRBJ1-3	CASSEPDTSGNTIYF	TGTGCCAGCAGTGAACCGGACACCTCTGGAAACACCATATATTTT
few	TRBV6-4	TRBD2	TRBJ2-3	CASSPTSGGTDTQYF	TGTGCCAGCAGCCCAACTAGCGGGGGCACAGATACGCAGTATTTT
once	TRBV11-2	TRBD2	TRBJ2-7	CASSSPTSGSKSSYEQYF	TGTGCCAGCAGCTCCCCCACTAGCGGGTCAAAGAGCTCCTACGAGCAGTACTTC
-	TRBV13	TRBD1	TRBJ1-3	CASSFGQGLNTIYF	TGTGCCAGCAGCTTTGGACAGGGGTTAAACACCATATATTTT
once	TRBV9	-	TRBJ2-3	CASSVGVDSTDTQYF	TGTGCCAGCAGCGTAGGGGTCGATAGCACAGATACGCAGTATTTT
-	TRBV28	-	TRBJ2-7	CASSPSSYEQYF	TGTGCCAGCAGTCCCTCCAGCTACGAGCAGTACTTC
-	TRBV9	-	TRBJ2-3	CASSVSGKLDTQYF	TGTGCCAGCAGCGTGTCCGGGAAACTAGATACGCAGTATTTT
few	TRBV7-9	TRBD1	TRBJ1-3	CASSPPQDRRTNTIYF	TGTGCCAGCAGCCCACCACAGGACAGGCGAACAAACACCATATATTTT
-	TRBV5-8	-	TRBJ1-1	CASSPRVGNTEAFF	TGTGCCAGCAGCCCCAGGGTCGGGAACACTGAAGCTTTCTTT
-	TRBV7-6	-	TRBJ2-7	CATSPRNYEQYF	TGTGCCACCAGCCCAAGGAACTACGAGCAGTACTTC
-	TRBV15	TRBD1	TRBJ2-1	CATSNLQGRDEQFF	TGTGCCACCAGCAACCTACAGGGGAGAGATGAGCAGTTCTTC
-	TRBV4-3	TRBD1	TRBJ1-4	CASSQVAGTGGEKLFF	TGCGCCAGCAGCCAAGTTGCCGGGACAGGGGGCGAAAAACTGTTTTTT